The clone carrying this TCR beta chain was counted between two and nine times. Multiplex PCR with BIOMED2 TRB-A/B primer pools amplified TRB rearrangements. TCRdb re-analysed the multiplex PCR reads in MiXCR, keeping a single row per CDR3 protein. The repertoire consists of approximately 13,000 distinct CDR3 sequences, with more than 25% occurring once and the leading ten covering more than 6.5%. This sample is drawn from a study of T and B cells in COVID-19 patients. The CDR3 has 15 residues. Germline values: CDR1 DFQATT, CDR2 SNEGSKA (reference sequence). V shed 7 bases and J shed 3 bases, with 18 bases lying between them. From blood, about 250-550 ng of genomic DNA served as TRB template.

The TCR was taken from a human donor who had recovered from COVID-19. Sequencing was carried out using blood. The chain carries TRBV20-1 and TRBJ2-2, with D possibly called TRBD1 or TRBD2 (5 bases each). The CDR3 loop reads CSVPTGLVHTGELFF. DNA for the CDR3: TGCAGTGTACCCACGGGGCTAGTGCACACCGGGGAGCTGTTTTTT.